The rows below give T cell receptor beta chains drawn from one sample of a study of regulatory T cells in long-lasting Graves disease. TCRdb reanalysed the multiplex PCR reads using MiXCR and keeps one entry per CDR3 protein. Here the sample spans 680,000 or so distinct CDR3 sequences, roughly 15% being singletons. These data were also filed under a second study, of T cells in Graves' hyperthyroidism and ophthalmopathy.

Sequences were derived from peripheral blood mononuclear cells (PBMCs), sampled at new diagnosis, from a patient treated with antithyroid drugs. These TCRs come from a woman aged 25 to 39 with Graves disease. The CDR3 runs from the conserved cysteine through the conserved F or W. The order of the fields is V gene, D gene, J gene, clone size, CDR3 protein, CDR3 DNA. D genes are given only for firm matches. A row's size may be missing; if present it is once, few, many or a size class.

TRBV11-2,TRBD2,TRBJ2-3,.,CASSAGGGGDTQYF,TGTGCCAGCAGCGCGGGAGGAGGCGGAGATACGCAGTATTTT
TRBV27,.,TRBJ1-6,many,CASSLTFVGSSPLHF,TGTGCCAGCAGTTTAACGTTCGTGGGAAGTTCACCCCTCCACTTT
TRBV12-3/TRBV12-4,TRBD2,TRBJ2-2,.,CASSLGTRIPGELFF,TGTGCCAGCAGTTTAGGGACTAGGATCCCCGGGGAGCTGTTTTTT
TRBV19,.,TRBJ2-7,.,CASSIRHSSYEQYF,TGTGCCAGTAGTATAAGGCACAGCTCCTACGAGCAGTACTTC
TRBV19,.,TRBJ1-1,.,CTSSIGWAGGLNTEAFF,TGTACCAGTAGTATTGGTTGGGCAGGAGGATTGAACACTGAAGCTTTCTTT
TRBV15,.,TRBJ1-1,many,CATSRVRTEAFF,TGTGCCACCAGCAGAGTCCGGACTGAAGCTTTCTTT
TRBV28,.,TRBJ2-7,many,CASSPGFGEQYF,TGTGCCAGCAGCCCGGGATTTGGCGAGCAGTACTTC
TRBV3-1,.,TRBJ1-1,many,CASTLHGTMNTEAFF,TGTGCCAGCACCCTCCACGGTACAATGAACACTGAAGCTTTCTTT
TRBV12-3/TRBV12-4,.,TRBJ2-1,many,CASSLVGSYNEQFF,TGTGCCAGCAGTTTGGTTGGGTCCTACAATGAGCAGTTCTTC
TRBV5-1,TRBD1,TRBJ2-1,many,CASSLDRGLGNEQFF,TGCGCCAGCAGTTTGGACAGGGGGCTTGGCAATGAGCAGTTCTTC
TRBV7-6,.,TRBJ2-5,.,CASSSKGFETQYF,TGTGCCAGCAGCTCGAAGGGTTTCGAGACCCAGTACTTC
TRBV20-1,TRBD1,TRBJ2-1,few,CSAVQGPPRNEQFF,TGCAGTGCTGTACAGGGGCCCCCCCGCAATGAGCAGTTCTTC
TRBV6-5,.,TRBJ2-2,.,CASSYGLGRGEAGELFF,TGTGCCAGCAGTTACGGGCTGGGCAGGGGGGAGGCCGGGGAGCTGTTTTTT
TRBV5-1,.,TRBJ2-2,.,CASEVHANTGELFF,TGCGCCAGCGAGGTCCACGCCAACACCGGGGAGCTGTTTTTT
TRBV3-1,.,TRBJ1-5,.,CASSPQVNQPQHF,TGTGCCAGCAGCCCTCAGGTTAATCAGCCCCAGCATTTT
TRBV28,TRBD2,TRBJ2-7,many,CASRGSGSSYEQYF,TGTGCCAGCCGAGGTAGCGGGAGCTCCTACGAGCAGTACTTC
TRBV5-1,.,TRBJ2-7,many,CASSLLSGELSSYEQYF,TGCGCCAGCAGCTTGTTGTCAGGTGAATTGAGTTCCTACGAGCAGTACTTC
TRBV6-1,.,TRBJ2-3,few,CASSDLHTDTQYF,TGTGCCAGCAGTGACCTCCACACAGATACGCAGTATTTT
TRBV27,.,TRBJ2-1,many,CASSPGLVNEQFF,TGTGCCAGCAGTCCGGGACTTGTCAATGAGCAGTTCTTC
TRBV28,.,TRBJ2-1,many,CASSGRGDEQFF,TGTGCCAGCAGTGGGAGGGGGGATGAGCAGTTCTTC
TRBV30,.,TRBJ1-5,many,CAWSQTHWQPQHF,TGTGCCTGGAGTCAAACACATTGGCAGCCCCAGCATTTT
TRBV30,.,TRBJ2-2,.,CACTERRRNTGELFF,TGTGCCTGTACGGAGCGGCGGCGAAACACCGGGGAGCTGTTTTTT